This TCR beta chain came from a study of human T cells and chemical hapten exposure. In regard to this clonotype: A much larger clone lies a single base off, so this may be a read error.

Time point defined: patch test 1, 2 weeks after DPC sensitization. Sample treatment: therapeutic diphenylcyclopropenone sensitization with weekly scalp DPC. The template was total RNA from unfractionated whole blood. TCRdb redid the calling of the RACE reads with MiXCR, one entry per CDR3 protein. The data show 50,000 or so distinct CDR3 sequences, approximately 10% seen once. The CDR3 contains 13 residues. Germline CDR1 KGHDR, CDR2 SFDVKD. Trimming cost V 7 bases and J 12 bases, with 18 bases left between them. The starting material was whole blood, obtained in connection with sensitization to the hapten diphenylcyclopropenone (DPC). The rearrangement links TRBV24-1 to TRBJ2-1; possible D gene TRBD2, 6 bases. The TCR originated in a woman aged 40 to 50 with alopecia areata. Some clones in this sample may be carry-over from other donors' samples. In nucleotides, the CDR3 is TGTGCCACCAGCCTTACAGCGGCCGGGGGGCAGTTCTTC. Residues: CATSLTAAGGQFF.